Each of the 26 T cell receptor beta chains below was sequenced from the same sample in a study of blood T cells in healthy people across ages. Using a J-beta primer mix together with a sample-barcoded 5' primer, a second PCR was run for roughly 6 to 12 cycles. TCRdb reprocessed the 5' RACE reads via MiXCR and lists one record per CDR3 protein. The sample contains roughly 800,000 distinct CDR3 sequences, 50% to 65% of which appear only once. The sequencing input was blood. The receptors here all came from a man aged 80 or over in good health.

The chain carries TRBV20-1 and TRBJ2-1; TRBD2 matches at 8 bases. The germline V gene has CDR1 DFQATT and CDR2 SNEGSKA (reference sequence). The CDR3 consists of 16 residues. Trimming took 8 bases from V and 9 from J; bases not matched to a gene: 21. The CDR3 DNA follows: TGCAGTCCTACGCCCCTAGCTAAGCGGGAGTTTGGTGAGCAGTTCTTC. Protein product: CSPTPLAKREFGEQFF.

The gene calls are TRBV5-5 and TRBJ2-1, with a weak D call TRBD1 (5 bases). V was shortened by 4 bases and J by 4 bases, with 21 bases between the two germline ends. The germline CDR1 and CDR2 sequences are SGHKS and YYEKEE (reference sequence). CDR3 length: 17 residues. The CDR3 coding sequence is TGTGCCAGCAGCCCAAGACGGTCCGAAGGGGTGTACAATGAGCAGTTCTTC. It specifies CASSPRRSEGVYNEQFF.

This clonotype came up a few times. This chain joins TRBV28 and TRBJ2-6; D is possibly TRBD2 (5 bases). This CDR3 spans 15 amino acids. Germline V CDR1 and CDR2: MDHEN, SYDVKM. V lost 5 bases and J 4 bases, leaving 12 bases between the germline ends. CDR3 in DNA: TGTGCCAGCAGTCCCCCGGGAACCGGGGCCAACGTCCTGACTTTC. This gives the protein CASSPPGTGANVLTF.

This clonotype was seen more than once but under ten times. DNA for the CDR3: TGCGCCAGCAGCTACCAAGGGACTAGCGAGGCCGTCTACGAGCAGTACTTC. As protein: CASSYQGTSEAVYEQYF. V gene TRBV5-1 combines with J gene TRBJ2-7; 10 bases are shared with TRBD2. Losses at the gene ends were 3 bases for V and 3 bases for J; bases not matched to a gene: 12. Germline V gives CDR1 SGHRS, CDR2 YFSETQ. This CDR3 has 17 residues.

The chain recombines TRBV27 with TRBJ2-1, with 10 nucleotides matching TRBD2. In germline, CDR1 is MNHEY, CDR2 SMNVEV (reference sequence). The CDR3 is 14 residues long. V shed 3 bases, J shed 7 bases, and the junction held 3 bases outside the gene matches. The CDR3 coding sequence is TGTGCCAGCAGTTTCCTAGCGGGAGTTAATGAGCAGTTCTTC. This encodes CASSFLAGVNEQFF.

The chain employs TRBV7-2 and TRBJ2-7; no firm D call. The CDR3 is made up of 14 amino acids. Trimming pared 6 bases from V and 6 bases from J, leaving 18 bases between. From germline, CDR1 is SGHTA and CDR2 FQGNSA. As DNA, the CDR3 is TGTGCCAGCAGTCCCGGCCAGGCGGCGGTCGAGCAGTACTTC. Translating it yields CASSPGQAAVEQYF. The variable domain in full, completed from reference TRBV7-2 and TRBJ2-7, reads GAGVSQSPSNKVTEKGKDVELRCDPISGHTALYWYRQSLGQGLEFLIYFQGNSAPDKSGLPSDRFSAERTGGSVSTLTIQRTQQEDSAVYLCASSPGQAAVEQYFGPGTRLTVT.

The chain links TRBV27 to TRBJ2-3; D may be TRBD1 or TRBD2 (5 bases each). There are 14 residues in the CDR3. CDR1 and CDR2 from the germline V gene are MNHEY and SMNVEV (reference sequence). V was clipped by 10 bases and J by 14 bases, with 28 bases between them. The CDR3 nucleotides read TGTGCCACCACCCCACTAGGGAGCGACAGAGACGCGTATTTT. Its translation is CATTPLGSDRDAYF.

This clonotype has a handful of counts. The V call is TRBV14, the J call TRBJ2-7; D is unclear. The CDR3 is made up of 11 amino acids. Germline CDR1 is SGHDN and CDR2 is FVKESK. Trimming took 2 bases from V and 11 from J, leaving 10 bases between them. CDR3 sequence: CASSQPGPEYF. The CDR3 nucleotides are TGTGCCAGCAGCCAACCCGGGCCTGAGTACTTC.

The chain uses TRBV9 and TRBJ2-1, with 11 bases fitting TRBD2. V was clipped by 6 bases and J by 5 bases; unmatched bases: 4. The length of the CDR3 is 14 residues. Germline V gene sequence: CDR1 SGDLS, CDR2 YYNGEE. CDR3 nucleotides: TGTGCCAGCACCCTAGCGGGAGGAAACAATGAGCAGTTCTTC. Its protein product is CASTLAGGNNEQFF. Combining the CDR3 with reference TRBV9 and TRBJ2-1 gives the whole variable domain DSGVTQTPKHLITATGQRVTLRCSPRSGDLSVYWYQQSLDQGLQFLIQYYNGEERAKGNILERFSAQQFPDLHSELNLSSLELGDSALYFCASTLAGGNNEQFFGPGTRLTVL.

The V call is TRBV30, the J call TRBJ1-1, with D uncertain. Per germline, CDR1 GTSNPN and CDR2 SVGIG (reference sequence). The CDR3 contains 13 residues. V was pared by 1 base and J by 1 base, with 7 bases between. CDR3: CAWSDLRNTEAFF. CDR3 coding DNA: TGTGCCTGGAGTGATCTCCGGAACACTGAAGCTTTCTTT.

This clonotype showed up just a few times. In DNA, the CDR3 is TGTGCCAGCAGCTTAGAGGGAAGAGGGGGCTACACCTTC. Amino acids: CASSLEGRGGYTF. The chain has TRBV7-2 and TRBJ1-2; D not resolved. Trimming removed 1 base from V and 8 bases from J, with 11 bases in between. CDR1 SGHTA and CDR2 FQGNSA come from the germline V gene. The CDR3 sequence is 13 residues long.

The V call is TRBV29-1, the J call TRBJ2-2; D gene ambiguous. The CDR3 runs to 13 residues. V was trimmed by 3 bases and J by 8 bases, leaving 13 bases between them. Germline V CDR1 and CDR2: SQVTM, ANQGSEA. As DNA, the CDR3 is TGCAGCGTTGATCCCCCTCCCATAGGGGAGCTGTTTTTT. It encodes CSVDPPPIGELFF.

The chain carries TRBV20-1 and TRBJ2-4; the match to TRBD2 covers 13 bases. The J call may be wrong; the DNA end is better matched by TRBJ2-7. Germline CDR1 and CDR2: DFQATT and SNEGSKA (reference sequence). The CDR3 contains 14 residues. Here the CDR3 reads CSASTSGRQNEQYF. For the CDR3, the DNA is TGCAGTGCTTCGACTAGCGGGAGGCAAAACGAGCAGTACTTC.

A word on this clonotype: The junction departs from germline at one end; a sequencing error may be responsible. The chain has TRBV6-6 and TRBJ1-1; possibly TRBD1 for D (5 bases). The CDR3 has 13 amino acids. Germline V gene lookup returns CDR1 MNHNY and CDR2 SVGAGI (reference sequence). In DNA, the CDR3 is TGTACCAGCAGTGCGACCGCCCGGGGCGAAGCTTTCTTT. Its translation is CTSSATARGEAFF.

In this sample, this clonotype turned up a few times. V gene TRBV24-1 combines with J gene TRBJ2-5; 9 bases line up with TRBD1. Germline CDR1 is KGHDR and CDR2 is SFDVKD. V shed 1 base, J shed 3 bases, and the junction held 5 bases outside the gene matches. The CDR3 has 16 amino acids. The CDR3, as DNA: TGTGCCACCAGTGATTTACAGGGGGCGCGGGAAGAGACCCAGTACTTC. This codes for CATSDLQGAREETQYF.

This clonotype has just a few counts. The chain employs TRBV5-1 and TRBJ2-7, with D perhaps matching TRBD2 (5 bases). This CDR3 has 15 amino acids. The V end lost 2 bases, the J end lost 3 bases, and 15 bases lay between the germline ends. CDR1 is SGHRS, CDR2 YFSETQ, per germline. CDR3 DNA sequence: TGCGCCAGCAGCTTATCGGCGGGCCTGATCTACGAGCAGTACTTC. It specifies CASSLSAGLIYEQYF.

There are a few counts of this clonotype. The chain combines TRBV20-1 with TRBJ2-1; 7 nucleotides agree with TRBD2. CDR3 length: 13 residues. The germline gives CDR1 DFQATT, CDR2 SNEGSKA (reference sequence). Losses at the gene ends were 6 bases for V and 5 bases for J; bases not matched to a gene: 7. In DNA form, the CDR3 reads TGCAGTGCCCCGACTCGGGAGGACAATGAGCAGTTCTTC. Residues: CSAPTREDNEQFF.

The chain joins TRBV10-3 to TRBJ2-3; D is uncertain. Germline V CDR1 and CDR2: ENHRY, SYGVKD. The CDR3 consists of 12 residues. The ends were cut back, 8 bases at V and 12 bases at J, with 18 bases in the middle. The CDR3: CAIAKAGEAQYF. The CDR3 coding sequence is TGTGCCATCGCGAAAGCTGGTGAAGCTCAGTATTTT.

The chain recombines TRBV28 with TRBJ2-2, with a tentative D call TRBD2 (5 bases). Germline V gene lookup returns CDR1 MDHEN and CDR2 SYDVKM. There are 17 residues in the CDR3. V gave up 6 bases and J gave up 4 bases, with 21 bases separating them. As DNA, the CDR3 is TGTGCCAGCAGACGTCACCGGGCCCGAGGGTTCACCGGGGAGCTGTTTTTT. This sequence encodes CASRRHRARGFTGELFF.

This chain joins TRBV24-1 and TRBJ2-6; the D is unclear. The CDR3 is made up of 16 amino acids. From germline, CDR1 is KGHDR and CDR2 SFDVKD. V was clipped by 4 bases and J by 0 bases, with 9 bases between them. The CDR3, as DNA: TGTGCCACCAGTGACCTACAGAGCTCTGGGGCCAACGTCCTGACTTTC. This translates into CATSDLQSSGANVLTF.

This chain connects TRBV6-5 to TRBJ1-4; D is ambiguous. The V gene's germline CDR1 is MNHEY and CDR2 SVGAGI. CDR3 length equals 12 residues. With 6 bases removed from V and 8 bases from J, the gap between germline ends came to 10 bases. This CDR3 reads CASRRSEEKLFF. The CDR3, as DNA: TGTGCCAGCAGACGCTCAGAAGAAAAACTGTTTTTT.

The chain recombines TRBV29-1 with TRBJ2-1; D uncertain. V was trimmed by 0 bases and J by 0 bases, leaving 3 bases between them. Germline CDR1 reads SQVTM; CDR2 reads ANQGSEA. The CDR3 is 13 amino acids. CDR3: CSVEDPSYNEQFF. CDR3 DNA: TGCAGCGTTGAAGATCCCTCCTACAATGAGCAGTTCTTC.

This rearrangement joins TRBV7-9 to TRBJ2-7; D is uncertain. Germline V lookup: CDR1 SEHNR, CDR2 FQNEAQ (reference sequence). The germline V and J ends were trimmed by 5 bases and 1 base, with 12 bases remaining between them. This CDR3 comprises 14 residues. Here the CDR3 DNA reads TGTGCCAGCAGCCCGACAAGCCCTTCCTACGAGCAGTACTTC. Encoded protein: CASSPTSPSYEQYF.

In this sample, this clonotype turned up a few times. This rearrangement joins TRBV20-1 to TRBJ2-7; perhaps D is TRBD1 or TRBD2 (5 bases each). CDR3 length: 12 amino acids. Germline V CDR1 and CDR2: DFQATT, SNEGSKA (reference sequence). V lost 5 bases to trimming and J lost 0 bases, with 8 bases between them. Written as DNA, the CDR3 is TGCAGTGCTTCGGGGCTCTCCTACGAGCAGTACTTC. Encoded protein: CSASGLSYEQYF.

The chain recombines TRBV5-5 with TRBJ2-1; 7 nucleotides align to TRBD2. CDR3 length: 16 amino acids. Germline loops: CDR1 SGHKS, CDR2 YYEKEE (reference sequence). J lost 8 bases, V lost 4 bases, and 15 bases had no gene match. CDR3 amino acids: CASSGREIAISYEQFF. The CDR3 coding sequence is TGTGCCAGCAGCGGGCGGGAGATAGCAATTAGCTATGAGCAGTTCTTC.

The chain links TRBV2 to TRBJ1-1; 10 nucleotides line up with TRBD1. V was pared by 4 bases and J by 5 bases, with 4 bases of the junction left unmatched. Germline CDR1 is SNHLY and CDR2 is FYNNEI. The CDR3 runs 14 residues. In DNA, the CDR3 is TGTGCCAGCAGTGGCGACAGGGGGCTGACTGAAGCTTTCTTT. Its translation is CASSGDRGLTEAFF.